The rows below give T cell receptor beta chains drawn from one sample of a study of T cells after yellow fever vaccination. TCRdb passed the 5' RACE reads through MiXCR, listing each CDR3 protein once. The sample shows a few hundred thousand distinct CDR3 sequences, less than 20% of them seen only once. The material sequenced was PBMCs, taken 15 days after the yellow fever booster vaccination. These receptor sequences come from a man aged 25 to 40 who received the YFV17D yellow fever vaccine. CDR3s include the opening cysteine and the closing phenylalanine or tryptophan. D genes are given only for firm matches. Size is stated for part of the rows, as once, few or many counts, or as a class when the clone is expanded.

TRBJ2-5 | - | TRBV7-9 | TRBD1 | CASSLEGGRLETQYF | TGTGCCAGCAGCTTAGAAGGGGGCAGGCTGGAGACCCAGTACTTC
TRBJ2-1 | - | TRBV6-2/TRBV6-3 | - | CASSIVSISYNEQFF | TGTGCCAGCAGTATCGTCAGTATCAGTTACAATGAGCAGTTCTTC
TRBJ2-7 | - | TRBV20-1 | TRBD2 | CSQREGQYEQYF | TGCAGTCAGCGGGAGGGCCAGTACGAGCAGTACTTC
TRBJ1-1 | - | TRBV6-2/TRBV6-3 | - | CGAAGGMNTEAFF | TGTGGGGCAGCAGGCGGAATGAACACTGAAGCTTTCTTT
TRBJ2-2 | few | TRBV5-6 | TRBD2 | CASNGPGGPIGELFF | TGTGCCAGCAACGGTCCGGGAGGGCCAATCGGGGAGCTGTTTTTT
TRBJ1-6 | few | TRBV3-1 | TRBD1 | CASSQGTGVNSPLHF | TGTGCCAGCAGCCAGGGGACAGGGGTTAATTCACCCCTCCACTTT
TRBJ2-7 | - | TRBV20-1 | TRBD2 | CSARFSGGLGEQYF | TGCAGTGCTAGGTTTAGCGGGGGGCTTGGGGAGCAGTACTTC
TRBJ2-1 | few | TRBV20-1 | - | CSARGQGAEQFF | TGCAGTGCTAGGGGGCAAGGGGCTGAGCAGTTCTTC
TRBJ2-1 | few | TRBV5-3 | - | CAHAIRARQPDNEQFF | TGTGCCCACGCGATTAGGGCGCGGCAACCGGACAATGAGCAGTTCTTC
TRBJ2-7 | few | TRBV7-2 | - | CASRKVASPDEQYF | TGTGCCAGCAGAAAGGTGGCTAGCCCCGACGAGCAGTACTTC
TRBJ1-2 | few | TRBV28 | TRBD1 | CATSRQGFYGYTF | TGTGCCACCTCCCGACAGGGGTTCTATGGCTACACCTTC
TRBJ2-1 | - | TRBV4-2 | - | CASSQGRGDGSNEQFF | TGTGCCAGCAGCCAAGGGAGGGGGGATGGCAGTAATGAGCAGTTCTTC
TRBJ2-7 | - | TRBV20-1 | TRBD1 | CSARVPDRGKEQYF | TGCAGTGCTAGAGTCCCCGACAGGGGTAAAGAGCAGTACTTC
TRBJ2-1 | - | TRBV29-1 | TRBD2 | CSVETSAGEKEQFF | TGCAGCGTTGAAACATCGGCGGGAGAGAAAGAGCAGTTCTTC
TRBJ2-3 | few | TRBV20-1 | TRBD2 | CSASGRAKSHTQYF | TGCAGTGCTAGCGGGAGGGCCAAGTCGCATACGCAGTATTTT
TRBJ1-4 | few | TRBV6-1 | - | CASTDTGTENEKLFF | TGTGCCAGCACCGATACAGGGACCGAAAATGAAAAACTGTTTTTT
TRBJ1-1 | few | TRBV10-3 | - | CAISESGGFDEAFF | TGTGCCATCAGTGAGTCGGGGGGGTTCGATGAAGCTTTCTTT
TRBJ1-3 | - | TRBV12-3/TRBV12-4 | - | CASSFPGAGNTIYF | TGTGCCAGCAGTTTTCCCGGGGCTGGAAACACCATATATTTT
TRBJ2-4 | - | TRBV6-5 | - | CASSRGDIQYF | TGTGCCAGCAGCCGTGGGGACATTCAGTACTTC
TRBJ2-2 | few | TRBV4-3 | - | CASSQEHGTGELFF | TGCGCCAGCAGCCAAGAACACGGTACCGGGGAGCTGTTTTTT
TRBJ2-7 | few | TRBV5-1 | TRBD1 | CASSRGQGALEQYF | TGCGCCAGCAGCCGGGGACAGGGGGCCCTCGAGCAGTACTTC
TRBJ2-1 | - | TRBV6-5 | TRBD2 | CASSYSLAGEGNEQFF | TGTGCCAGCAGTTACTCTCTCGCGGGAGAGGGTAATGAGCAGTTCTTC
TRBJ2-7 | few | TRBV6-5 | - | CASSYSNPQDEQYF | TGTGCCAGCAGTTACTCCAACCCCCAAGACGAGCAGTACTTC
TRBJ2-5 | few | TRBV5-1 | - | CASSLVQGLETQYF | TGCGCCAGCAGCCTCGTACAGGGTTTGGAGACCCAGTACTTC
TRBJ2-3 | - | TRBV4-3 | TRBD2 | CASSSRGRGDTQYF | TGCGCCAGCAGCTCCCGGGGGAGGGGAGATACGCAGTATTTT
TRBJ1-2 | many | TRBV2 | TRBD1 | CASSEQGARGYTF | TGTGCCAGCAGTGAGCAGGGGGCGCGGGGCTACACCTTC
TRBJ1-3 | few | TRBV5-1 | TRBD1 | CASSLEGQGPGNTIYF | TGCGCCAGCAGCTTGGAGGGACAGGGTCCAGGAAACACCATATATTTT
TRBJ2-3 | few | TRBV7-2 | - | CASSRGPTDTQYF | TGTGCCAGCAGCCGAGGGCCCACAGATACGCAGTATTTT
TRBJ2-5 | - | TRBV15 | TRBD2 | CATSRDLFFAGARETQYF | TGTGCCACCAGCAGAGATCTCTTTTTTGCGGGAGCCAGAGAGACCCAGTACTTC
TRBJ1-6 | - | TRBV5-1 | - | CASREDGHNSPLHF | TGCGCCAGCAGAGAAGACGGACATAATTCACCCCTCCACTTT
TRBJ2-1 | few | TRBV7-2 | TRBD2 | CASSSGTSGTHEQFF | TGTGCCAGCAGCTCCGGGACTAGCGGGACCCATGAGCAGTTCTTC
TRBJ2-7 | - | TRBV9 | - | CASSVGGQYEQYF | TGTGCCAGCAGCGTCGGTGGGCAATACGAGCAGTACTTC
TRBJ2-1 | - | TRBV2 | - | CASSLLRRKARNEQFF | TGTGCCAGCAGTCTCCTACGGCGAAAGGCCCGCAATGAGCAGTTCTTC
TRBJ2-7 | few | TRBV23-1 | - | CASSPHPPVGDGFSYEQYF | TGCGCCAGCAGTCCCCACCCCCCTGTAGGAGACGGCTTCTCCTACGAGCAGTACTTC
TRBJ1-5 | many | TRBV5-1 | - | CASSLGLDQPQHF | TGTGCCAGCAGCCTCGGACTGGATCAGCCCCAGCATTTT
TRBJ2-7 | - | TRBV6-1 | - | CASSPRGREKNEQYF | TGTGCCAGCAGCCCTCGGGGGCGGGAGAAAAACGAGCAGTACTTC
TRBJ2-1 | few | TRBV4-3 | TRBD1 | CASSPTRTGERYLFF | TGCGCCAGCAGCCCAACCCGGACAGGGGAGCGGTACCTGTTCTTC
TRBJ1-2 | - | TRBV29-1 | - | CSGGDNGYTF | TGCAGCGGAGGCGACAATGGCTACACCTTC
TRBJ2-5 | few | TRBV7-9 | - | CASSLSPSSRTQYF | TGTGCCAGCAGCTTATCCCCCAGTTCAAGAACCCAGTACTTC
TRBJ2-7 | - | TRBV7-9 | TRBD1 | CASSLQVDRTGVYF | TGTGCCAGCAGCTTACAAGTTGACAGGACAGGGGTTTACTTC
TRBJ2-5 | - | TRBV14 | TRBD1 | CASSQRTGTMETQYF | TGTGCCAGCAGCCAAAGGACAGGGACGATGGAGACCCAGTACTTC
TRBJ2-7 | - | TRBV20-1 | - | CSARGSGTRYEQYF | TGCAGTGCTAGAGGCAGTGGGACTCGCTACGAGCAGTACTTC
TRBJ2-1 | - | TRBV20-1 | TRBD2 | CCASLLASGTYNEQFF | TGCTGTGCTAGTCTCCTTGCTAGCGGGACCTACAATGAGCAGTTCTTC
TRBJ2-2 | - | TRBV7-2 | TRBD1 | CASRIDRVNTGELFF | TGTGCCAGCAGGATCGACAGGGTCAACACCGGGGAGCTGTTTTTT
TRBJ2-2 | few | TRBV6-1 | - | CASSESRGGELFF | TGTGCCAGCAGTGAAAGTAGAGGCGGGGAGCTGTTTTTT
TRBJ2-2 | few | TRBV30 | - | CAWSVLISTGELFF | TGTGCCTGGAGTGTTTTAATCTCGACCGGGGAGCTGTTTTTT
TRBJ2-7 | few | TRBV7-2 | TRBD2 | CASSLADGGRGEQYF | TGTGCCAGCAGCTTGGCTGATGGCGGGAGGGGCGAGCAGTACTTC
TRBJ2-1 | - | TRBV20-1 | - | CSASSYLDYNEQFF | TGCAGTGCTAGCTCTTACCTAGACTACAATGAGCAGTTCTTC